The T cell receptor beta chain described here comes from a study of cytomegalovirus exposure and HLA in healthy donors. PCR primers comprised 60 Vbeta and 13 Jbeta primers. The data were produced by immunoSEQ multiplex PCR, yet TCRdb's version contains in-frame clones alone and is incomplete. Seen here are hundreds of thousands of clones, over 75% observed once, and the top ten hold roughly 1.9%. On this clone: Its matching antigen is unknown.

Study-level findings and limits: 87-base-pair reads could not separate some V segments, including TRBV6-2 and TRBV6-3. Researchers reported in a later analysis that common viral pathogens appeared linked to several top clusters. As was reported, the classifier diagnosed cytomegalovirus status with high specificity and sensitivity. TCR beta V segments were, for the most part, productive about 87% or about 30% of the time in an earlier analysis.

Germline V gives CDR1 SGHRS, CDR2 YFSETQ. The V gene end was trimmed by 2 bases and the J gene end by 7 bases; junction bases not matched to a gene: 5. The CDR3 is 14 amino acids. The chain couples TRBV5-1 to TRBJ2-7; 11 bases align to TRBD2. Sequenced: PBMCs. The clonotype was recovered from a male donor in good health and CMV-seronegative. The CDR3 here is CASSFVAGGNEQYF. The CDR3, as DNA: TGCGCCAGCAGCTTCGTAGCGGGAGGGAATGAGCAGTACTTC.